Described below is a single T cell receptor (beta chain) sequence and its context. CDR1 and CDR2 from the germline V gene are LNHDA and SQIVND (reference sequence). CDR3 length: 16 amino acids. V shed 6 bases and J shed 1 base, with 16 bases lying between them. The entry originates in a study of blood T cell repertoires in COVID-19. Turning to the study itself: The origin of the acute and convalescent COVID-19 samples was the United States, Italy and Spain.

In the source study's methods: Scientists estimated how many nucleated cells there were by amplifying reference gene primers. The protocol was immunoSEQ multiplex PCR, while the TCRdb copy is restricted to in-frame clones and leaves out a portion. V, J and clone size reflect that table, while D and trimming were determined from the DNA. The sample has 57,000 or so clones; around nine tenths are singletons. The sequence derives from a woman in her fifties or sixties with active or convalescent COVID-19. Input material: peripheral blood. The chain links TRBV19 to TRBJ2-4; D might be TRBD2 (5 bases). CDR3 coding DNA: TGTGCCAGTAGCCCTACACTAGGGTGGGCCAAAAACATTCAGTACTTC. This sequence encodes CASSPTLGWAKNIQYF.